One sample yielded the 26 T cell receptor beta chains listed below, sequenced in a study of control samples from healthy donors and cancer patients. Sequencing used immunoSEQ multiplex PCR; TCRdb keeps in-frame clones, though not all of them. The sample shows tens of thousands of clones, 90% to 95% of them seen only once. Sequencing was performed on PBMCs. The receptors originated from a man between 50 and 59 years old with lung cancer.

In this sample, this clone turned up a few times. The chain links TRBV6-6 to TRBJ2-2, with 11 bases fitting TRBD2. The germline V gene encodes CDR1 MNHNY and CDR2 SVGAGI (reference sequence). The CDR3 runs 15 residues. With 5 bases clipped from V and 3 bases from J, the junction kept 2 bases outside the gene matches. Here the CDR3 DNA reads TGTGCCAGCAGTCGTAGCGGGGGGGACACCGGGGAGCTGTTTTTT. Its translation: CASSRSGGDTGELFF.

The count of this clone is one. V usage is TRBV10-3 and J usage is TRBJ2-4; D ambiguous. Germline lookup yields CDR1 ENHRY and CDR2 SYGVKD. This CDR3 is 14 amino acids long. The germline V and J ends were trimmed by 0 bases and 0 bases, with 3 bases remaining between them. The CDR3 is CAISESVAKNIQYF. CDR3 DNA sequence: TGTGCCATCAGTGAGTCAGTAGCCAAAAACATTCAGTACTTC.

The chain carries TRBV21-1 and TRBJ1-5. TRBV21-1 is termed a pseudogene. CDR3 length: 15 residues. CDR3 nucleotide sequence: TGTGCCAGCAGCAAAGGTTCCGGGTCCTCTCAGCCCCAGCATTTT. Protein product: CASSKGSGSSQPQHF.

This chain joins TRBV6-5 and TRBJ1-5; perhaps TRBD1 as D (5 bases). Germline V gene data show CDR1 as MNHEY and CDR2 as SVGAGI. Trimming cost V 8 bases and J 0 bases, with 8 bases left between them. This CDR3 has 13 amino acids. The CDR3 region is CASQTVSNQPQHF. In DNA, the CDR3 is TGTGCCAGCCAGACAGTTAGCAATCAGCCCCAGCATTTT.

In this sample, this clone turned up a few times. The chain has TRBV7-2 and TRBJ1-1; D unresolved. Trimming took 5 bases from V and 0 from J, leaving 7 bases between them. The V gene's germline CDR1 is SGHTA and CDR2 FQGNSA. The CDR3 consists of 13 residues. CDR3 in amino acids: CASSKWVNTEAFF. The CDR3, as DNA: TGTGCCAGCAGCAAGTGGGTGAACACTGAAGCTTTCTTT. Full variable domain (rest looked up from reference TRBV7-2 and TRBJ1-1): GAGVSQSPSNKVTEKGKDVELRCDPISGHTALYWYRQSLGQGLEFLIYFQGNSAPDKSGLPSDRFSAERTGGSVSTLTIQRTQQEDSAVYLCASSKWVNTEAFFGQGTRLTVV.

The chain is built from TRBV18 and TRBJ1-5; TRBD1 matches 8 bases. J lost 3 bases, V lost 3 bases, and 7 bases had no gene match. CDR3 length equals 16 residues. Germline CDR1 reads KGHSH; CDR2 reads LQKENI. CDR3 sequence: CASSPYRGQVNQPQHF. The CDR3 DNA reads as TGTGCCAGCTCACCCTATAGGGGACAGGTCAATCAGCCCCAGCATTTT.

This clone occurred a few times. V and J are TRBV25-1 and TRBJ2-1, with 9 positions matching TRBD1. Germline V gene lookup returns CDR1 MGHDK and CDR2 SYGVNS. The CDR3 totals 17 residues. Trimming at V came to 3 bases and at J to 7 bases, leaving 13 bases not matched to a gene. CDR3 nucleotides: TGTGCCAGCAGTGAGCAACCGGGACAGGGAAGATGGAATGAGCAGTTCTTC. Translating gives CASSEQPGQGRWNEQFF.

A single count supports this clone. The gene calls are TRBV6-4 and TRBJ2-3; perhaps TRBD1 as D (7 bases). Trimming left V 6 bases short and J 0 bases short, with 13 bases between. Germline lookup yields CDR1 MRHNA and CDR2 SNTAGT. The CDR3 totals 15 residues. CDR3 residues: CASSLAGGSTDTQYF. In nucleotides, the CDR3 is TGTGCCAGCAGCCTAGCAGGGGGGAGCACAGATACGCAGTATTTT.

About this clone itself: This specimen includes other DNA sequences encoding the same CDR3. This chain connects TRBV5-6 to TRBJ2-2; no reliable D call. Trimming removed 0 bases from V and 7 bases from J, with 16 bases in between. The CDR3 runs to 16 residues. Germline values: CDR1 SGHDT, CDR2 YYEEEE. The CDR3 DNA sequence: TGTGCCAGCAGCTTGGGCCGGACGTGGGGTGTCGGGGAGCTGTTTTTT. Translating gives CASSLGRTWGVGELFF.

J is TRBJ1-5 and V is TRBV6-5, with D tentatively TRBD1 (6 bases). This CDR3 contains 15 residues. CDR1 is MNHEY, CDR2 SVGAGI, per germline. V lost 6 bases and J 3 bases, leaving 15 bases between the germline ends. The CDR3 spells CASSSYRESNQPQHF. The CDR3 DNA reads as TGTGCCAGCAGCTCCTACAGGGAATCCAATCAGCCCCAGCATTTT.

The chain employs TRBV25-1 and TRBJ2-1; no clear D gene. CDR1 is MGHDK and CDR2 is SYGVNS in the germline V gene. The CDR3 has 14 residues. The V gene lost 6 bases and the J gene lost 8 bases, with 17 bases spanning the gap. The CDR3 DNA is TGTGCCAGCAGCCCCCCGCAGCCTTGGGATGAGCAGTTCTTC. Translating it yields CASSPPQPWDEQFF.

The DNA of the CDR3 is TGTGCCAGCAGCTTGTTTGTTTCGGGGTTGCGGTTCTTC. Amino acids: CASSLFVSGLRFF. The chain uses TRBV5-4 and TRBJ2-1; perhaps TRBD2 as D (5 bases). The V end was cut by 1 base, the J end by 15 bases, with 17 bases between. The CDR3 is made up of 13 amino acids. The V gene's germline CDR1 is SGHNT and CDR2 YYREEE (reference sequence).

The CDR3 spells CASSSGTGEFEQYF. Here the CDR3 DNA reads TGCGCCAGCAGCTCCGGGACAGGGGAGTTCGAGCAGTACTTC. The chain employs TRBV5-1 and TRBJ2-7, with TRBD1 identical over 10 bases. This CDR3 is 14 amino acids long. The trim removed 3 bases at V and 6 bases at J, leaving 6 bases unmatched. Germline lookup yields CDR1 SGHRS and CDR2 YFSETQ.

The CDR3 sequence: CAISDPGAGANVLTF. The DNA of the CDR3 is TGTGCCATCAGTGACCCAGGGGCTGGGGCCAACGTCCTGACTTTC. V usage is TRBV10-3 and J usage is TRBJ2-6, with D possibly matching TRBD1 (6 bases). V dropped 3 bases and J dropped 2 bases, with 8 bases sitting between them. The CDR3 spans 15 residues. Looked up from germline, CDR1 is ENHRY and CDR2 is SYGVKD.

This CDR3 reads CASSNLGQGRDFHGYTF. The CDR3 bases are TGCGCCAGCAGCAATCTTGGACAGGGCCGTGACTTTCATGGCTACACCTTC. The chain uses TRBV23-1 and TRBJ1-2; 8 bases align to TRBD1. TRBV23-1 is given ORF status, its function remaining uncertain. The V and J ends lost 6 bases and 6 bases, in that order; junction bases with no gene match: 18. The CDR3 is 17 residues long.

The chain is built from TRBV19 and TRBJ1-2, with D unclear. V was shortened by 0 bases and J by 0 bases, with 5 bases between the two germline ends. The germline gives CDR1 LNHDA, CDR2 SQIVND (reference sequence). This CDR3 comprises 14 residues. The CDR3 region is CASSIDSTNYGYTF. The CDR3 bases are TGTGCCAGTAGTATAGACAGTACTAACTATGGCTACACCTTC.

CDR3: CASSSPSHSTDTQYF. CDR3 bases: TGTGCCAGCAGCTCACCTAGCCATAGCACAGATACGCAGTATTTT. This rearrangement joins TRBV5-4 to TRBJ2-3, with D perhaps TRBD2 (5 bases). With 3 bases removed from V and 0 bases from J, the gap between germline ends came to 11 bases. The length of the CDR3 is 15 residues. Germline V CDR1 and CDR2: SGHNT, YYREEE (reference sequence).

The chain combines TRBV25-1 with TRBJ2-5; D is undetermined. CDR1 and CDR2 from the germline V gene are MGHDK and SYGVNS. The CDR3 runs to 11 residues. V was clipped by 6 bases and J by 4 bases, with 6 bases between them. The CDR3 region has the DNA TGTGCCAGCAGGACGGGAGAGACCCAGTACTTC. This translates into CASRTGETQYF.

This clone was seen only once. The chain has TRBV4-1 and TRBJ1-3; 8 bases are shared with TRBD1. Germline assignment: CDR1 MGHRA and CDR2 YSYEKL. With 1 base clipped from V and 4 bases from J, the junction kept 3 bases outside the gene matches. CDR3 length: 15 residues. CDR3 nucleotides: TGCGCCAGCAGCCAAGCAGGGGGCTCCGGAAACACCATATATTTT. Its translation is CASSQAGGSGNTIYF.

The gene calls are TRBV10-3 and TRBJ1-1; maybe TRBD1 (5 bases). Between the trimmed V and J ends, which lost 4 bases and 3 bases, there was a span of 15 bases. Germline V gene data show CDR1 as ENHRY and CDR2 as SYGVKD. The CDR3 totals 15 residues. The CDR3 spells CAISGGQGIYTEAFF. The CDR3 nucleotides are TGTGCCATCAGTGGGGGCCAGGGCATTTACACTGAAGCTTTCTTT.

The CDR3 DNA sequence: TGTGCCAGCAGCCCCCATGCGACAGGGGATCTCGAGCAGTACTTC. It translates to CASSPHATGDLEQYF. The chain carries TRBV7-8 and TRBJ2-7, with 8 bases that match TRBD1. The V gene's germline CDR1 is SGHVS and CDR2 FQNEAQ. This CDR3 contains 15 residues. V trimming: 5 bases; J trimming: 6 bases; junction bases outside the gene matches: 12. The full variable domain, its missing parts supplied by reference TRBV7-8 and TRBJ2-7, is GAGVSQSPRYKVAKRGQDVALRCDPISGHVSLFWYQQALGQGPEFLTYFQNEAQLDKSGLPSDRFFAERPEGSVSTLKIQRTQQEDSAVYLCASSPHATGDLEQYFGPGTRLTVT.

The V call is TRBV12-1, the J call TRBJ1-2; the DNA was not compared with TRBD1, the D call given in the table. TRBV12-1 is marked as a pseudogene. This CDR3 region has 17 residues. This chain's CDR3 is CASSFGQGRSIHYGYTF. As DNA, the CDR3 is TGTGCCAGCAGCTTTGGACAGGGGCGTTCGATCCACTATGGCTACACCTTC.

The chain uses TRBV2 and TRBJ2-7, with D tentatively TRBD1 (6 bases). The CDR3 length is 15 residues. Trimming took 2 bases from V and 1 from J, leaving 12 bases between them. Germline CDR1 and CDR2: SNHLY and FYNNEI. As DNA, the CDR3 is TGTGCCAGCAGTGAACAACGGACAGCTTCCTACGAGCAGTACTTC. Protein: CASSEQRTASYEQYF.

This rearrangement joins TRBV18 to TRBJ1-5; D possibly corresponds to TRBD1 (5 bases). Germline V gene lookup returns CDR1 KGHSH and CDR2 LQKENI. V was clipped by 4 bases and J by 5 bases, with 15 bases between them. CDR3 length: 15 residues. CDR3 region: CASSRNRRGDQPQHF. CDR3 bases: TGTGCCAGCTCACGAAACCGGAGGGGCGATCAGCCCCAGCATTTT.

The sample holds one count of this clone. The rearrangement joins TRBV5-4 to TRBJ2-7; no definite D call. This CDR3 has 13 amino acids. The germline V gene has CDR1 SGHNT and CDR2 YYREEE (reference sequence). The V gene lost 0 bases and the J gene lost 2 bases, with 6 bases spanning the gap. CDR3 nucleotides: TGTGCCAGCAGCTTGGAGAGGACCTACGAGCAGTACTTC. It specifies CASSLERTYEQYF.

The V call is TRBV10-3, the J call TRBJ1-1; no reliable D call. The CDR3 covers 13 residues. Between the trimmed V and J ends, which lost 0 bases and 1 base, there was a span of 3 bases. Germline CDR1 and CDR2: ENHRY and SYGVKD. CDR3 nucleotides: TGTGCCATCAGTGAGTCGGGGAACACTGAAGCTTTCTTT. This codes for CAISESGNTEAFF.